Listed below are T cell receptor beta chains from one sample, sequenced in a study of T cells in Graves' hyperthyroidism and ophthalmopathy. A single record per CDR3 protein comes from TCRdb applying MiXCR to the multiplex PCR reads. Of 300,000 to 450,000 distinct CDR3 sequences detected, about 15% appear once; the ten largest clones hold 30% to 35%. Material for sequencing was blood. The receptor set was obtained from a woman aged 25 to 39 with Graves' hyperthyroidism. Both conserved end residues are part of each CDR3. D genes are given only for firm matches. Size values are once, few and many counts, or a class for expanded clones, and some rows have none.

CAGGGAGPTYNEEFF,TGTGCCGGGGGGGGAGCGGGACCCACCTACAATGAGGAGTTCTTC,TRBJ2-1,TRBD2,TRBV2,few
CASSYSGTLFTDTQYF,TGTGCCAGCAGTTACTCAGGGACATTATTCACAGATACGCAGTATTTT,TRBJ2-3,.,TRBV6-5,.
CASSLLRGYGYTF,TGCGCCAGCAGCTTGTTACGGGGCTATGGCTACACCTTC,TRBJ1-2,.,TRBV5-1,few
CASRPTGTGSYEQYF,TGTGCCAGCAGACCGACCGGGACTGGTTCCTACGAGCAGTACTTC,TRBJ2-7,.,TRBV6-2/TRBV6-3,.
CASSLGTSNEQFF,TGTGCCAGCAGCTTAGGGACTAGCAATGAGCAGTTCTTC,TRBJ2-1,TRBD2,TRBV7-8,many
CASRAGAPMAGELFF,TGTGCCAGCAGGGCGGGGGCGCCCATGGCCGGGGAGCTGTTTTTT,TRBJ2-2,.,TRBV12-3/TRBV12-4,few
CASSYGRFNEQFF,TGTGCCAGCAGCTACGGACGGTTCAATGAGCAGTTCTTC,TRBJ2-1,.,TRBV7-2,many
CASSVDGVNTEAFF,TGTGCCAGCAGCGTAGACGGGGTGAACACTGAAGCTTTCTTT,TRBJ1-1,.,TRBV9,.
CATSRGGEETQYF,TGTGCCACCAGTCGGGGGGGGGAAGAGACCCAGTACTTC,TRBJ2-5,TRBD2,TRBV24-1,.
CASAPMGQGGTSSYNEQFF,TGTGCCAGCGCGCCCATGGGACAGGGCGGGACGAGCTCCTACAATGAGCAGTTCTTC,TRBJ2-1,TRBD1,TRBV9,.
CASSPMGFSYNEQFF,TGTGCCAGCTCGCCAATGGGGTTCTCCTACAATGAGCAGTTCTTC,TRBJ2-1,.,TRBV18,many
CASRFVGEGDQPQHF,TGTGCCAGCAGATTTGTAGGGGAAGGGGATCAGCCCCAGCATTTT,TRBJ1-5,.,TRBV28,few
CASRPLGGNGELFF,TGTGCCAGCAGACCCCTGGGGGGGAACGGGGAGCTGTTTTTT,TRBJ2-2,TRBD2,TRBV27,many
CAIRTEESYGYTF,TGTGCCATCAGGACGGAGGAGTCCTATGGCTACACCTTC,TRBJ1-2,.,TRBV2,few
CASSLHQSYEQYF,TGTGCCAGCAGCCTCCATCAGTCCTACGAGCAGTACTTC,TRBJ2-7,.,TRBV7-9,many
CASNTRTSGTYEQYF,TGTGCCAGCAACACCCGAACTAGCGGGACCTACGAGCAGTACTTC,TRBJ2-7,TRBD2,TRBV6-1,many
CSAREPWGVETQYF,TGCAGTGCTAGAGAACCCTGGGGGGTAGAGACCCAGTACTTC,TRBJ2-5,.,TRBV20-1,many
CASSLTGWTDTQYF,TGTGCCAGCAGCTTGACAGGGTGGACAGATACGCAGTATTTT,TRBJ2-3,TRBD1,TRBV7-2,few
CAWSRLAGAYEQYF,TGTGCCTGGAGCAGACTAGCGGGGGCCTACGAGCAGTACTTC,TRBJ2-7,TRBD2,TRBV30,.
CASTDTRRYGYTF,TGTGCCAGCACGGACACCCGGAGATATGGCTACACCTTC,TRBJ1-2,.,TRBV7-2,many
CASGKREGGELFF,TGTGCCAGCGGAAAGCGGGAAGGCGGGGAGCTGTTTTTT,TRBJ2-2,TRBD2,TRBV7-7,few
CSAPPGVVQGRTEAFF,TGCAGTGCCCCCCCGGGCGTGGTACAGGGTCGTACTGAAGCTTTCTTT,TRBJ1-1,.,TRBV20-1,many
CSAGTGGPTDTQYF,TGCAGCGCTGGGACAGGGGGCCCCACAGATACGCAGTATTTT,TRBJ2-3,TRBD1,TRBV29-1,.
CATNRDRGPGGETQYF,TGTGCCACCAACCGGGACAGGGGCCCCGGGGGGGAGACCCAGTACTTC,TRBJ2-5,TRBD1,TRBV7-9,few
CASSLSGNGNTIYF,TGTGCCAGCAGCTTATCCGGTAATGGAAACACCATATATTTT,TRBJ1-3,.,TRBV7-9,few
CASSSGGLGNTIYF,TGCGCCAGCAGCTCTGGAGGTCTCGGAAACACCATATATTTT,TRBJ1-3,.,TRBV5-1,.
CASSLPGLRGNTIYF,TGTGCCAGCAGCTTACCGGGGCTGAGAGGAAACACCATATATTTT,TRBJ1-3,.,TRBV5-5,.
CASSLSVAKNIQYF,TGTGCCAGCAGCTTGTCTGTAGCCAAAAACATTCAGTACTTC,TRBJ2-4,.,TRBV5-6,.
CASSHRQNSYNSPLHF,TGTGCCAGCAGTCACCGGCAGAACTCCTATAATTCACCCCTCCACTTT,TRBJ1-6,.,TRBV6-1,many
CATSRQGRADQKLFF,TGTGCCACCAGCAGACAAGGAAGGGCAGATCAAAAACTGTTTTTT,TRBJ1-4,.,TRBV15,.
CASRVLNTGELFF,TGCGCCAGCAGGGTGCTCAACACCGGGGAGCTGTTTTTT,TRBJ2-2,.,TRBV5-1,.
CASSPHTGLIQETQYF,TGTGCCAGCAGCCCTCACACAGGGCTAATCCAAGAGACCCAGTACTTC,TRBJ2-5,.,TRBV9,.
CSAVPGGPSSYNEQFF,TGCAGTGCCGTGCCGGGGGGGCCCAGCTCCTACAATGAGCAGTTCTTC,TRBJ2-1,TRBD2,TRBV20-1,few
CASGGAGLTEAFF,TGTGCCAGCGGGGGGGCCGGGCTCACTGAAGCTTTCTTT,TRBJ1-1,.,TRBV2,.
CASSPAALNKQFF,TGTGCCAGCTCACCAGCGGCCCTCAATAAGCAGTTCTTC,TRBJ2-1,.,TRBV18,few
CASSQAGGGNEQFF,TGTGCCAGCAGCCAAGCGGGAGGGGGAAATGAGCAGTTCTTC,TRBJ2-1,TRBD2,TRBV3-1,few
CAWSPGGPLKQYF,TGTGCCTGGAGCCCTGGGGGCCCTTTAAAGCAGTACTTC,TRBJ2-7,.,TRBV30,few
CASSHGLAGVTGELFF,TGCGCCAGCAGCCACGGACTAGCGGGAGTAACCGGGGAGCTGTTTTTT,TRBJ2-2,TRBD2,TRBV4-1,few
CSVEDRYGKYNEQFF,TGCAGCGTTGAAGATCGGTACGGTAAATACAATGAGCAGTTCTTC,TRBJ2-1,.,TRBV29-1,.
CSVAQGVNTEAFF,TGCAGCGTTGCACAGGGGGTGAACACTGAAGCTTTCTTT,TRBJ1-1,TRBD1,TRBV29-1,few
CASSQDGFTEAFF,TGTGCCAGCAGCCAAGATGGGTTCACTGAAGCTTTCTTT,TRBJ1-1,.,TRBV3-1,many
CAWRPGQVYGYTF,TGTGCCTGGAGACCGGGACAGGTCTATGGCTACACCTTC,TRBJ1-2,TRBD1,TRBV30,many
CASSSSGLMYYEQYF,TGTGCCAGCAGTTCAAGTGGACTTATGTACTACGAGCAGTACTTC,TRBJ2-7,.,TRBV28,.
CSARLGGSGREQFF,TGCAGTGCTAGACTTGGCGGGAGTGGTCGGGAGCAGTTCTTC,TRBJ2-1,TRBD2,TRBV20-1,.